The 23 T cell receptor beta chains in this list originate from one sample, sequenced in a study of OX40 agonist ivuxolimab in advanced cancers. Repertoires were generated with immunoSEQ multiplex PCR, while TCRdb's copy carries only in-frame clones and drops some. The sample contains 80,000 or so clones, 85% to 90% of which appear only once. Sample: CD4+ or CD8+ T cells sorted from blood, taken in a trial of the OX40 agonist ivuxolimab. The receptors originated from an adult with an advanced solid tumor such as melanoma, head and neck, liver or kidney cancer.

The gene calls are TRBV18 and TRBJ1-1, with D possibly TRBD1 on 5 matching bases. V was pared by 1 base and J by 4 bases, with 10 bases between. Germline loops: CDR1 KGHSH, CDR2 LQKENI. The length of the CDR3 is 14 residues. The CDR3 loop reads CASSPQGPFTEAFF. The CDR3 DNA sequence: TGTGCCAGCTCACCACAGGGGCCCTTCACTGAAGCTTTCTTT.

The rearrangement joins TRBV19 to TRBJ2-2; D may be TRBD1 or TRBD2 (5 bases each). The CDR3 is 13 residues long. The V end lost 8 bases, the J end lost 4 bases, and 11 bases lay between the germline ends. CDR1 and CDR2 (germline): LNHDA, SQIVND (reference sequence). The CDR3: CASDQGPTGELFF. Written as DNA, the CDR3 is TGTGCCAGTGATCAGGGACCCACCGGGGAGCTGTTTTTT.

The chain uses TRBV30 and TRBJ2-7, with D perhaps matching TRBD1 (5 bases). This CDR3 region has 16 residues. Germline V lookup: CDR1 GTSNPN, CDR2 SVGIG (reference sequence). Trimming pared 2 bases from V and 6 bases from J, leaving 23 bases between. Here the CDR3 DNA reads TGTGCCTGGAGTCAATGGACAAAAGGGTCGGTAAGCGAGCAGTACTTC. Translated: CAWSQWTKGSVSEQYF.

The chain couples TRBV5-1 to TRBJ2-3; 11 bases line up with TRBD2. Germline V CDR1 and CDR2: SGHRS, YFSETQ. The CDR3 sequence is 17 residues long. V dropped 1 base and J dropped 4; count of bases not matched to a gene: 8. In DNA form, the CDR3 reads TGCGCCAGCAGCTTGATACTAGCGGGAGTGGAGCCAGATACGCAGTATTTT. Amino acids: CASSLILAGVEPDTQYF.

V usage is TRBV6-1 and J usage is TRBJ2-7; D uncertain. The germline V gene encodes CDR1 MNHNS and CDR2 SASEGT. The V end lost 3 bases, the J end lost 2 bases, and 8 bases lay between the germline ends. The CDR3 runs 13 residues. CDR3 region: CASSESGTYEQYF. The CDR3 region has the DNA TGTGCCAGCAGTGAGTCAGGAACCTACGAGCAGTACTTC.

The J gene is TRBJ2-2, the V gene TRBV29-1; D might be TRBD1 (6 bases). The germline V gene encodes CDR1 SQVTM and CDR2 ANQGSEA. CDR3 size: 13 residues. Trimming stripped 7 bases from V and 10 bases from J, with 19 bases between. The CDR3 here is CSAEGRGSMELFF. The CDR3 DNA reads TGCAGCGCCGAGGGAAGGGGGTCGATGGAGCTGTTTTTT.

The chain recombines TRBV19 with TRBJ2-1, with TRBD2 identical over 12 bases. The CDR3 runs 17 residues. Germline CDR1 reads LNHDA; CDR2 reads SQIVND (reference sequence). Trimming took 1 base from V and 6 from J; bases not matched to a gene: 7. The CDR3 DNA sequence: TGTGCCAGTAGTATAGGAGGCCTAGCGGGGGGGTTCAATGAGCAGTTCTTC. The encoded protein is CASSIGGLAGGFNEQFF.

The V gene is TRBV28, the J gene TRBJ1-5; D unclear. Germline values: CDR1 MDHEN, CDR2 SYDVKM. This CDR3 has 18 residues. Trimming shortened V by 5 bases and J by 6 bases, and 26 bases separated the two germline ends. CDR3 protein: CASSPLKGSGAGGQPQHF. CDR3 in DNA: TGTGCCAGCAGTCCTCTCAAGGGTTCAGGTGCCGGCGGTCAGCCCCAGCATTTT.

The rearrangement uses TRBV5-1 and TRBJ1-2; D is unclear. The CDR3 length is 15 residues. Between the trimmed V and J ends, which lost 3 bases and 6 bases, there was a span of 18 bases. Germline V gene sequence: CDR1 SGHRS, CDR2 YFSETQ. CDR3 in amino acids: CASSSLSRIGDGYTF. In DNA, the CDR3 is TGCGCCAGCAGCTCCCTCTCAAGGATAGGCGATGGCTACACCTTC.

This rearrangement joins TRBV2 to TRBJ2-2; D is possibly TRBD2 (6 bases). Germline V gene data show CDR1 as SNHLY and CDR2 as FYNNEI. V was trimmed by 2 bases and J by 5 bases, leaving 12 bases between them. The CDR3 contains 15 residues. This CDR3 is CASSERGSQTGELFF. CDR3 DNA sequence: TGTGCCAGCAGTGAACGGGGGAGCCAAACCGGGGAGCTGTTTTTT. Looking up the rest from reference TRBV2 and TRBJ2-2 gives the full variable domain: EPEVTQTPSHQVTQMGQEVILRCVPISNHLYFYWYRQILGQKVEFLVSFYNNEISEKSEIFDDQFSVERPDGSNFTLKIRSTKLEDSAMYFCASSERGSQTGELFFGEGSRLTVL.

This clone has only one observation. The chain couples TRBV11-1 to TRBJ2-4; D gene ambiguous. This CDR3 has 14 residues. Trimming took off 3 bases at V and 8 bases at J, with 14 bases between the two ends. Germline CDR1 reads SGHAT; CDR2 reads FQDESV (reference sequence). The CDR3 bases are TGTGCCAGCAGCTTTCAATTCAGTGGGGACATTCAGTACTTC. This codes for CASSFQFSGDIQYF.

This chain connects TRBV7-2 to TRBJ1-6, with TRBD1 matching 7 bases. The CDR3 length is 15 residues. Losses at the gene ends were 5 bases for V and 7 bases for J; bases not matched to a gene: 8. Germline CDR1 and CDR2: SGHTA and FQGNSA. CDR3 sequence: CASSRGQAENSPLHF. CDR3 in DNA: TGTGCCAGCAGCCGAGGACAGGCGGAGAATTCACCCCTCCACTTT.

This rearrangement joins TRBV4-1 to TRBJ2-1; D is unclear. The CDR3 runs 16 residues. Germline V gene data show CDR1 as MGHRA and CDR2 as YSYEKL. The V end was cut by 0 bases, the J end by 3 bases, with 12 bases between. The CDR3 DNA is TGCGCCAGCAGCCAAGAGGTGACTGGCCTCTACAATGAGCAGTTCTTC. This translates into CASSQEVTGLYNEQFF.

The V call is TRBV18, the J call TRBJ2-2; D is undetermined. From germline, CDR1 is KGHSH and CDR2 LQKENI. With 2 bases removed from V and 7 bases from J, the gap between germline ends came to 5 bases. This CDR3 has 12 residues. This CDR3 reads CASSPNGGELFF. In DNA form, the CDR3 reads TGTGCCAGCTCACCAAACGGCGGGGAGCTGTTTTTT. The full variable domain, completed using reference TRBV18 and TRBJ2-2, is NAGVMQNPRHLVRRRGQEARLRCSPMKGHSHVYWYRQLPEEGLKFMVYLQKENIIDESGMPKERFSAEFPKEGPSILRIQQVVRGDSAAYFCASSPNGGELFFGEGSRLTVL.

This sequence joins TRBV7-3 and TRBJ1-5; the D is unclear. The V gene lost 6 bases and the J gene lost 1 base, with 10 bases spanning the gap. The germline V gene encodes CDR1 SGHTA and CDR2 FQGTGA. This CDR3 is built from 14 residues. Here the CDR3 reads CASRKGSSNQPQHF. The CDR3 nucleotides are TGTGCCAGCAGAAAGGGATCGAGCAATCAGCCCCAGCATTTT.

Points on this clone: Other DNA sequences in the sample encode the same CDR3. The V call is TRBV6-5, the J call TRBJ1-2; TRBD1 aligns across 10 bases. The V gene's germline CDR1 is MNHEY and CDR2 SVGAGI. Trimming at V came to 1 base and at J to 4 bases, leaving 6 bases not matched to a gene. This CDR3 contains 16 residues. The CDR3 region has the DNA TGTGCCAGCAGTTACTTGCGGACAGGGGGAGGCTATGGCTACACCTTC. This translates into CASSYLRTGGGYGYTF.

J is TRBJ2-5 and V is TRBV5-8; TRBD2 matches at 11 bases. The junction had 13 bases not matched to a gene; V was cut back by 5 bases and J by 1 base. This CDR3 is built from 18 residues. Germline V gives CDR1 SGHTS, CDR2 YDEGEE. DNA for the CDR3: TGTGCCAGCAGGATGGGGGACCGACTAGCGGGGAGCCAAGAGACCCAGTACTTC. This gives the protein CASRMGDRLAGSQETQYF.

The chain recombines TRBV27 with TRBJ2-7; a weak D match, TRBD1 (6 bases). CDR1 is MNHEY, CDR2 SMNVEV, per germline (reference sequence). CDR3 size: 15 residues. V was clipped by 6 bases and J by 5 bases, with 20 bases between them. As DNA, the CDR3 is TGTGCCAGCAGGGTAACAGGGTTCGGCTGGAACGAGCAGTACTTC. Its translation is CASRVTGFGWNEQYF.

This clone was observed once. The chain recombines TRBV5-1 with TRBJ2-4; the D gene is possibly TRBD1 (6 bases). The ends were cut back, 0 bases at V and 2 bases at J, with 12 bases in the middle. Germline V gene sequence: CDR1 SGHRS, CDR2 YFSETQ. This CDR3 is built from 16 residues. CDR3 in DNA: TGCGCCAGCAGCTTGGACAGGGTAACGTCCAAAAACATTCAGTACTTC. This encodes CASSLDRVTSKNIQYF.

The rearrangement uses TRBV27 and TRBJ1-5, with 7 bases fitting TRBD1. Trimming cost V 4 bases and J 6 bases; bases outside gene matches: 18. In germline, CDR1 is MNHEY, CDR2 SMNVEV (reference sequence). There are 18 residues in the CDR3. The CDR3 region has the DNA TGTGCCAGCAGTTCCGATCCCGCCCTACTAGGGGGCCGTCAGCCCCAGCATTTT. This codes for CASSSDPALLGGRQPQHF.

The genes are TRBV18 and TRBJ1-4; the D is unclear. Germline V CDR1 and CDR2: KGHSH, LQKENI. This CDR3 is 14 amino acids long. V shed 5 bases and J shed 7 bases, with 14 bases lying between them. The CDR3 protein is CASSEQPLLEKLFF. In nucleotides, the CDR3 is TGTGCCAGCTCAGAGCAGCCACTCCTTGAAAAACTGTTTTTT.

This clone was recorded only once. The V gene is TRBV5-6, the J gene TRBJ2-5; D gene unclear. The CDR3 loop spans 13 amino acids. From germline, CDR1 is SGHDT and CDR2 YYEEEE. Trimming stripped 0 bases from V and 1 base from J, with 4 bases between. This CDR3 is CASSLDFQETQYF. CDR3 nucleotide sequence: TGTGCCAGCAGCTTGGACTTCCAAGAGACCCAGTACTTC.

The V call is TRBV18, the J call TRBJ2-6, with no clear D. The ends were cut back, 2 bases at V and 0 bases at J, with 14 bases in the middle. The CDR3 totals 18 residues. Germline V CDR1 and CDR2: KGHSH, LQKENI. CDR3 protein: CASSPRNGPSSGANVLTF. The DNA for the CDR3 is TGTGCCAGCTCACCAAGAAACGGACCGTCCTCTGGGGCCAACGTCCTGACTTTC.